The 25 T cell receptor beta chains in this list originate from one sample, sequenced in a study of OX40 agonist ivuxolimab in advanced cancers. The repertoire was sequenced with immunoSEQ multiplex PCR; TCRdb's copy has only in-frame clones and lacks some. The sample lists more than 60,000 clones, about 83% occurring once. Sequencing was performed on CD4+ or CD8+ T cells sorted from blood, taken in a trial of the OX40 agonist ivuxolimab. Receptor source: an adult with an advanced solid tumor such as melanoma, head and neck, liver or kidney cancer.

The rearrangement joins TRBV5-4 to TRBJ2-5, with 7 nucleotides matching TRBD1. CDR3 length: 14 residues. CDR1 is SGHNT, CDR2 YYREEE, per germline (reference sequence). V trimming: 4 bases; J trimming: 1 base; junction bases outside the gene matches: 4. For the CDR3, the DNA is TGTGCCAGCAGCAACCGGGACAGCCAAGAGACCCAGTACTTC. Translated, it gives CASSNRDSQETQYF.

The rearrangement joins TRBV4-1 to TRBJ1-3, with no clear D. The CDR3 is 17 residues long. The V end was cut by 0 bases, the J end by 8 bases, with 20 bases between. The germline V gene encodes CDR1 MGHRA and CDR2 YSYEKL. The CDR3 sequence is CASSQEGWTRAGDTIYF. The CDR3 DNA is TGCGCCAGCAGCCAAGAGGGTTGGACGAGGGCCGGGGACACCATATATTTT.

The DNA for the CDR3 is TGTGCCAGTAGCCCCACTCAGAATAGCGGGGGGCGCGCACGGACGCAGTATTTT. Protein sequence: CASSPTQNSGGRARTQYF. The chain carries TRBV19 and TRBJ2-3; TRBD2 matches 10 bases. The CDR3 sequence is 18 residues long. Germline trimming cut 6 bases from V and 9 bases from J; bases unmatched to any gene: 21. Germline CDR1 and CDR2: LNHDA and SQIVND (reference sequence).

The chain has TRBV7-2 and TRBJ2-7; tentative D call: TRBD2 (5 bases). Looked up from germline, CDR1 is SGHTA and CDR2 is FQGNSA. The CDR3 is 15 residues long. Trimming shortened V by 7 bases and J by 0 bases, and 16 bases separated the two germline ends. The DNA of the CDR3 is TGTGCCAGCAACTCCTTCGGGATGAGCTCCTACGAGCAGTACTTC. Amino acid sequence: CASNSFGMSSYEQYF.

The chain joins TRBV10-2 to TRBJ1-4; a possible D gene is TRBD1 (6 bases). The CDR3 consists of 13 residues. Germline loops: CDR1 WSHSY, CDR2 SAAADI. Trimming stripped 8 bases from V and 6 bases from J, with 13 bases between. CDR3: CASQGDTHEKLFF. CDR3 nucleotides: TGCGCCAGCCAAGGGGACACTCATGAAAAACTGTTTTTT.

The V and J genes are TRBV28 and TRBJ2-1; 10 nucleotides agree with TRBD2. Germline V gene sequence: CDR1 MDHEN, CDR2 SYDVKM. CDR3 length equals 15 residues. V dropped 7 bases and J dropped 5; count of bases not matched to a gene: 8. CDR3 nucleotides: TGTGCCAGCACTGGAAGCAGCGGGGGGGACAATGAGCAGTTCTTC. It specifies CASTGSSGGDNEQFF. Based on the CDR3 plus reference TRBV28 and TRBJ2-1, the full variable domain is DVKVTQSSRYLVKRTGEKVFLECVQDMDHENMFWYRQDPGLGLRLIYFSYDVKMKEKGDIPEGYSVSREKKERFSLILESASTNQTSMYLCASTGSSGGDNEQFFGPGTRLTVL.

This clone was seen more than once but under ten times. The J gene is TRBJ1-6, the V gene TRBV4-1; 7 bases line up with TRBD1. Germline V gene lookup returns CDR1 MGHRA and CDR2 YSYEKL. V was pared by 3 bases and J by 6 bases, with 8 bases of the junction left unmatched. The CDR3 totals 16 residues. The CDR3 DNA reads TGCGCCAGCAGCCACATCCGGGACAGAAGTAATTCACCCCTCCACTTT. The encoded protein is CASSHIRDRSNSPLHF.

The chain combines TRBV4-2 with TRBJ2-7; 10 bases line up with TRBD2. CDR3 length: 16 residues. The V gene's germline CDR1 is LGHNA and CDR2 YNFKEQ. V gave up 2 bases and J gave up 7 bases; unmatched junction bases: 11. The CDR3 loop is CASSQHPAGGVGEQYF. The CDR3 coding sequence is TGTGCCAGCAGCCAACACCCAGCGGGAGGGGTCGGTGAGCAGTACTTC.

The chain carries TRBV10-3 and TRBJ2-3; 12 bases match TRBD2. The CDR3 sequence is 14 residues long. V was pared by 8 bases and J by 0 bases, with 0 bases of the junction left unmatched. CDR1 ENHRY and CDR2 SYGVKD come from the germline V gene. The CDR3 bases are TGTGCCATCGGACTAGCGGGGAGCACAGATACGCAGTATTTT. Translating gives CAIGLAGSTDTQYF.

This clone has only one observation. The CDR3 protein is CASSLRTGGLFYEQYF. Written as DNA, the CDR3 is TGTGCCAGCAGCTTGCGGACAGGGGGCCTGTTCTACGAGCAGTACTTC. The chain joins TRBV5-5 to TRBJ2-7; 11 nucleotides line up with TRBD1. The ends lost 1 base at V and 3 bases at J; junction bases unmatched: 6. CDR3 length: 16 residues. The V gene's germline CDR1 is SGHKS and CDR2 YYEKEE (reference sequence).

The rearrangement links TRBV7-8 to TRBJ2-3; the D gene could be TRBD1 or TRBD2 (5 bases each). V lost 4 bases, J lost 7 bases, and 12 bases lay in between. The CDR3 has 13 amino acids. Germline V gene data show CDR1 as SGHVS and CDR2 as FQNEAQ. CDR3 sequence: CASSSPGTYTQYF. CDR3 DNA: TGTGCCAGCAGCTCCCCCGGGACCTATACGCAGTATTTT.

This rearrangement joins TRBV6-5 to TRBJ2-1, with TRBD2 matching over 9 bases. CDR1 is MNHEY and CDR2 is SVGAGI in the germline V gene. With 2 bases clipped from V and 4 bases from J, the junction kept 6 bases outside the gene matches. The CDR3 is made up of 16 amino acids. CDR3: CASSYLWTSAYNEQFF. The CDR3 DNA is TGTGCCAGCAGTTACCTTTGGACTAGCGCATACAATGAGCAGTTCTTC.

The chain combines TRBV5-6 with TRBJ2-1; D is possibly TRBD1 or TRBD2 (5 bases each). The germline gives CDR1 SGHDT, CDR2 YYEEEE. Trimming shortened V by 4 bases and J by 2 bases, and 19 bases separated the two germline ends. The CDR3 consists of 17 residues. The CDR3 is CASSLSLGPLPYNEQFF. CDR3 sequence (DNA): TGTGCCAGCAGCCTAAGCTTGGGACCCCTACCCTACAATGAGCAGTTCTTC.

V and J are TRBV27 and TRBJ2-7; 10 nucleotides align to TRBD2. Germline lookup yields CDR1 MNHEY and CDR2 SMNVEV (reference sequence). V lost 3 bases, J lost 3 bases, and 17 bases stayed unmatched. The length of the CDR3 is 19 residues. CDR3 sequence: CASSFPKPPGTSAYYEQYF. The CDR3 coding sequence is TGTGCCAGCAGTTTCCCAAAACCGCCAGGGACTAGCGCATACTACGAGCAGTACTTC.

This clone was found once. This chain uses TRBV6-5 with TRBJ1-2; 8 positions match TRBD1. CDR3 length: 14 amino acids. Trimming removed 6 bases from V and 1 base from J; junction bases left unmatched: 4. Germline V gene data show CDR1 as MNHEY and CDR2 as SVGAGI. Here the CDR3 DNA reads TGTGCCAGCAGCCTGGGACAGGATAACTATGGCTACACCTTC. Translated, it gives CASSLGQDNYGYTF.

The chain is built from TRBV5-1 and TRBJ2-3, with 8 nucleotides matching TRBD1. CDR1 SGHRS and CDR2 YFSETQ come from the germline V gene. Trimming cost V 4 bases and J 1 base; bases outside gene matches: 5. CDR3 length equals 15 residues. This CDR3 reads CASSEGQGGTDTQYF. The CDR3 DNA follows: TGCGCCAGCAGCGAAGGACAGGGCGGCACAGATACGCAGTATTTT.

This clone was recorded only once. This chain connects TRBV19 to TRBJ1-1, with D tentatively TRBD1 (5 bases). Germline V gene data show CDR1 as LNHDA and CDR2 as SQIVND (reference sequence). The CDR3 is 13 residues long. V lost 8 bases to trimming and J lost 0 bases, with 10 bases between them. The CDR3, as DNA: TGTGCCAGTGGAACGACAGTGAACACTGAAGCTTTCTTT. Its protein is CASGTTVNTEAFF.

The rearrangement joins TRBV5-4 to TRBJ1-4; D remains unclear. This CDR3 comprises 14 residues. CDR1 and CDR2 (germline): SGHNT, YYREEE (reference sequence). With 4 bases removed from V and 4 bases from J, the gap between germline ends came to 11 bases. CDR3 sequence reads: CASSPSGLNEKLFF. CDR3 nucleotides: TGTGCCAGCAGCCCCTCCGGTCTTAATGAAAAACTGTTTTTT.

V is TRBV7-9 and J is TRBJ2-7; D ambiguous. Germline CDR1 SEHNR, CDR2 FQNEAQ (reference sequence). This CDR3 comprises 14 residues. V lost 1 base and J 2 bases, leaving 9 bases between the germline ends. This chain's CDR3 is CASSLGRDTYEQYF. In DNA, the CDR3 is TGTGCCAGCAGCTTAGGCCGAGATACCTACGAGCAGTACTTC. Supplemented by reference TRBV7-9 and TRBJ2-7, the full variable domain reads DTGVSQNPRHKITKRGQNVTFRCDPISEHNRLYWYRQTLGQGPEFLTYFQNEAQLEKSRLLSDRFSAERPKGSFSTLEIQRTEQGDSAMYLCASSLGRDTYEQYFGPGTRLTVT.

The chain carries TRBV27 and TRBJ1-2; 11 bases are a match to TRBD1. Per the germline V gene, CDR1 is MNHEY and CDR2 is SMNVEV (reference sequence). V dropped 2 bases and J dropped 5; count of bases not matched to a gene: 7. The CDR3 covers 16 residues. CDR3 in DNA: TGTGCCAGCAGTTTAGTCTATGGGACAGGGGGTTATGGCTACACCTTC. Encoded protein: CASSLVYGTGGYGYTF.

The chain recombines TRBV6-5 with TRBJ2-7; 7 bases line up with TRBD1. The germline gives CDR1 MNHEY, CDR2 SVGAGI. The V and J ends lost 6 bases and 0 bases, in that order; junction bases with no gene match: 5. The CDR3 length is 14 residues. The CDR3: CASSRQGPSYEQYF. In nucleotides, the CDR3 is TGTGCCAGCAGCCGACAGGGCCCCTCCTACGAGCAGTACTTC.

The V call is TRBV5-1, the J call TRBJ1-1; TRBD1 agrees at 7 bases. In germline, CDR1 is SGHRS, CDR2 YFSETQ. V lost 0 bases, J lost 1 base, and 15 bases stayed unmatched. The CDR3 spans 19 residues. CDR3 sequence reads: CASSLAWAGIRGTNTEAFF. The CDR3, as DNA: TGCGCCAGCAGCTTGGCCTGGGCGGGAATCAGGGGGACGAACACTGAAGCTTTCTTT.

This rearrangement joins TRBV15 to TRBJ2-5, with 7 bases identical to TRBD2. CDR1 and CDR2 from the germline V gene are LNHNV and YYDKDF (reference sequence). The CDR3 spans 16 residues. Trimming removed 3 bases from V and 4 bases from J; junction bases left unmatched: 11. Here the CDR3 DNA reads TGTGCCACCAGCAGTTTTTCCGGGGGGATGAGAGAGACCCAGTACTTC. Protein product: CATSSFSGGMRETQYF.

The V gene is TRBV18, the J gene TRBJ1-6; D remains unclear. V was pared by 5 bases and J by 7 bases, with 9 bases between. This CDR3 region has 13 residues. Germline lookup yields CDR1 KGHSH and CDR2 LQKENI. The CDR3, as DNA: TGTGCCAGCTCAGGGTCAGGAAATTCACCCCTCCACTTT. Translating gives CASSGSGNSPLHF.

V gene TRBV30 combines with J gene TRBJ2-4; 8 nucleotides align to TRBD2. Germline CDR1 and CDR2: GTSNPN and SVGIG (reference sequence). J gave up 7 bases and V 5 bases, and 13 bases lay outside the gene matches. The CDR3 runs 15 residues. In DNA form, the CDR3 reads TGTGCCTGGGAGAGCTTAAGCGGGAGTGAGAACATTCAGTACTTC. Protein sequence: CAWESLSGSENIQYF.